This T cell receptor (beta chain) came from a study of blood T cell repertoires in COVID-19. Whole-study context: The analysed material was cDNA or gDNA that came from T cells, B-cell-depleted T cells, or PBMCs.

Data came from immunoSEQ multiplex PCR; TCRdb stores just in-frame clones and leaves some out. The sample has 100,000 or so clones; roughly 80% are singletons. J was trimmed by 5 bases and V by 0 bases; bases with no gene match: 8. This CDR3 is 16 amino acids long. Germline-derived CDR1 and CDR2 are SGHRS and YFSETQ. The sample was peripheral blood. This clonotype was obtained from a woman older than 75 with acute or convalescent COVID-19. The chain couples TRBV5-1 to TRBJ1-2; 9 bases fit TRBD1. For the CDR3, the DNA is TGCGCCAGCAGCTTGGGAAACACGGGACAGGGTTATGGCTACACCTTC. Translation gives CASSLGNTGQGYGYTF.